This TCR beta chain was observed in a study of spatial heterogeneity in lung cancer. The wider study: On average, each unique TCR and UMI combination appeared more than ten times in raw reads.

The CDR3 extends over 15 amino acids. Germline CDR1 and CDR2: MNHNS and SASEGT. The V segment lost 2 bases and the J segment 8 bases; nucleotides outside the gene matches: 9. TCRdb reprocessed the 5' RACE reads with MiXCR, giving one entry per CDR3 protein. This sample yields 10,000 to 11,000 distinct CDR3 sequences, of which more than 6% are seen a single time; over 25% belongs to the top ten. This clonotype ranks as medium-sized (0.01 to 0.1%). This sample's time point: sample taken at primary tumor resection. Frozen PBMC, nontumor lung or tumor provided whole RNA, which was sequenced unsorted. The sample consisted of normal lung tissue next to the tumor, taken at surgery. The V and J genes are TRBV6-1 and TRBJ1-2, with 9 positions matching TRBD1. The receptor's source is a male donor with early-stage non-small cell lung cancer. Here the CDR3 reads CASSESGTGQEGYTF. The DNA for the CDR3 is TGTGCCAGCAGTGAAAGTGGGACAGGGCAGGAGGGCTACACCTTC.